The rows below give T cell receptor beta chains drawn from one sample of a study of blood T cells in healthy people across ages. TCRdb called the 5' RACE reads again in MiXCR, with one record for every CDR3 protein. Seen here are about 640,000 distinct CDR3 sequences, roughly 31% observed once, and the top ten hold more than 15%. Sequences were obtained from blood. The origin of the receptors is a woman older than 75 in good health. Both conserved end residues are part of each CDR3. The D gene is left open where the match is weak. Some rows have no size entry. The others give once, few or many, or a class for an expanded clone.

v_call: TRBV12-3/TRBV12-4
clone_size: many
d_call: TRBD1
j_call: TRBJ1-2
cdr3_nt: TGTGCCAGCAGTTTAGCCGGTTTAGGAGGGACAGTGCGGGGCTACACCTTC
cdr3_aa: CASSLAGLGGTVRGYTF

v_call: TRBV6-4
clone_size: many
d_call: .
j_call: TRBJ2-3
cdr3_nt: TGTGCCAGCAGTGACAAAACAACATGGGACAACACAGATACGCAGTATTTT
cdr3_aa: CASSDKTTWDNTDTQYF

v_call: TRBV4-2
clone_size: .
d_call: .
j_call: TRBJ2-2
cdr3_nt: TGTGCCAGCAGCCAAGATTCAGGGGAGTACACCGGGGAGCTGTTTTTT
cdr3_aa: CASSQDSGEYTGELFF

v_call: TRBV4-3
clone_size: few
d_call: .
j_call: TRBJ1-3
cdr3_nt: TGCGCCAGTAGCCAGAATGCGGTTTCATCTGGAAACACCATATATTTT
cdr3_aa: CASSQNAVSSGNTIYF

v_call: TRBV14
clone_size: many
d_call: .
j_call: TRBJ2-7
cdr3_nt: TGTGCCAGCAGCCAAGATCTGGGCAGATATTACGAGCAGTACTTC
cdr3_aa: CASSQDLGRYYEQYF

v_call: TRBV30
clone_size: few
d_call: .
j_call: TRBJ1-2
cdr3_nt: TGTGCCTGGACCAGGACTGGGGATGGCTACACCTTC
cdr3_aa: CAWTRTGDGYTF

v_call: TRBV3-1
clone_size: many
d_call: TRBD2
j_call: TRBJ2-3
cdr3_nt: TGTGCCAGCAGCCGCCGGCTAGCGGGGCGCACAGATACGCAGTATTTT
cdr3_aa: CASSRRLAGRTDTQYF

v_call: TRBV7-9
clone_size: .
d_call: TRBD1
j_call: TRBJ2-6
cdr3_nt: TGTGCCAGCAGCCCTAAATCCGGGACAGGGACTGGGGCCAACGTCCTGACTTTC
cdr3_aa: CASSPKSGTGTGANVLTF

v_call: TRBV6-2/TRBV6-3
clone_size: few
d_call: .
j_call: TRBJ1-2
cdr3_nt: TGTGCCAGCAGCAACCCTTGGGGCTACACCTTC
cdr3_aa: CASSNPWGYTF

v_call: TRBV2
clone_size: many
d_call: .
j_call: TRBJ1-6
cdr3_nt: TGTGCCAGCGGGGGGATTGATAATTCACCCCTCCACTTT
cdr3_aa: CASGGIDNSPLHF

v_call: TRBV28
clone_size: .
d_call: TRBD2
j_call: TRBJ2-2
cdr3_nt: TGTGCCAGCAGTTCCGGGACTAGCGAGTACACCGGGGAGCTGTTTTTT
cdr3_aa: CASSSGTSEYTGELFF

v_call: TRBV7-2
clone_size: few
d_call: TRBD1
j_call: TRBJ1-1
cdr3_nt: TGTGCCAGCAGCTCCGGGACAGGGATTTTGAGGACTGAAGCTTTCTTT
cdr3_aa: CASSSGTGILRTEAFF

v_call: TRBV6-5
clone_size: .
d_call: .
j_call: TRBJ1-1
cdr3_nt: TGTGCCAGCAGAAGGAAACGGGCGGGGCACACTGAAGCTTTCTTT
cdr3_aa: CASRRKRAGHTEAFF

v_call: TRBV4-2
clone_size: .
d_call: .
j_call: TRBJ2-3
cdr3_nt: TGTGCCAGCAGCCGCCGGGGCCTCACAGATACGCAGTATTTT
cdr3_aa: CASSRRGLTDTQYF

v_call: TRBV10-3
clone_size: few
d_call: .
j_call: TRBJ1-1
cdr3_nt: TGTGCCATCAGTGAGCAAGCCATGAACACTGAAGCTTTCTTT
cdr3_aa: CAISEQAMNTEAFF

v_call: TRBV7-8
clone_size: .
d_call: .
j_call: TRBJ1-2
cdr3_nt: TGTGCCAGCAGCTTAACTGCGATGACAGGCCCGAAGAACTATGGCTACACCTTC
cdr3_aa: CASSLTAMTGPKNYGYTF

v_call: TRBV2
clone_size: many
d_call: TRBD1
j_call: TRBJ1-6
cdr3_nt: TGTGCCAGCCGGACAGGACTTAATTCACCCCTCCACTTT
cdr3_aa: CASRTGLNSPLHF

v_call: TRBV4-3
clone_size: .
d_call: .
j_call: TRBJ1-2
cdr3_nt: TGCGCCAGCAGCCAAGAATTAGGGGTCGGCTACACCTTC
cdr3_aa: CASSQELGVGYTF

v_call: TRBV5-1
clone_size: few
d_call: .
j_call: TRBJ2-7
cdr3_nt: TGCGCCAGCAGGGAGGTCGCGGGTTACGAGCAGTACTTC
cdr3_aa: CASREVAGYEQYF

v_call: TRBV6-2/TRBV6-3
clone_size: .
d_call: .
j_call: TRBJ1-5
cdr3_nt: TGTGCCAGCAGTTACAGACGGACAGCTGATCAGCCCCAGCATTTT
cdr3_aa: CASSYRRTADQPQHF

v_call: TRBV15
clone_size: many
d_call: .
j_call: TRBJ1-2
cdr3_nt: TGTGCCACCAGCAGAGACCCCAGGGGCTATGGCTACACCTTC
cdr3_aa: CATSRDPRGYGYTF

v_call: TRBV3-1
clone_size: many
d_call: .
j_call: TRBJ1-6
cdr3_nt: TGTGCCAGCAGCCAAGGGACACTGAGCTCCTATAATTCACCCCTCCACTTT
cdr3_aa: CASSQGTLSSYNSPLHF

v_call: TRBV15
clone_size: many
d_call: .
j_call: TRBJ2-3
cdr3_nt: TGTGCCACCGCTTCTCCCAACACAGATACGCAGTATTTT
cdr3_aa: CATASPNTDTQYF

v_call: TRBV7-8
clone_size: few
d_call: TRBD2
j_call: TRBJ2-2
cdr3_nt: TGTGCCAGCAGCTTAGCCACCGGGACTAGCGGGCACACCGGGGAGCTGTTTTTT
cdr3_aa: CASSLATGTSGHTGELFF

v_call: TRBV6-5
clone_size: many
d_call: TRBD1
j_call: TRBJ2-1
cdr3_nt: TGTGCCAGCAGTTTTTCGGAGACAGGGGCCTTCAATGAGCAGTTCTTC
cdr3_aa: CASSFSETGAFNEQFF

v_call: TRBV9
clone_size: many
d_call: .
j_call: TRBJ2-7
cdr3_nt: TGTGCCAGCAGCGTAGATACAATTCCTCTGTACGAGCAGTACTTC
cdr3_aa: CASSVDTIPLYEQYF

v_call: TRBV4-3
clone_size: many
d_call: TRBD1
j_call: TRBJ1-2
cdr3_nt: TGCGCCAGCAGCCAAGATCCCCTAGACAGGGGGCTGGGGGATGGCTACACCTTC
cdr3_aa: CASSQDPLDRGLGDGYTF

v_call: TRBV12-3/TRBV12-4
clone_size: .
d_call: .
j_call: TRBJ1-1
cdr3_nt: TGTGCCAGCTCTTTCCGGACCCAAGCTTTCTTT
cdr3_aa: CASSFRTQAFF

v_call: TRBV12-3/TRBV12-4
clone_size: many
d_call: TRBD1
j_call: TRBJ1-2
cdr3_nt: TGTGCCAGCAGTCGGGACAGGGTCTATGGCTACACCTTC
cdr3_aa: CASSRDRVYGYTF

v_call: TRBV7-2
clone_size: .
d_call: TRBD2
j_call: TRBJ2-4
cdr3_nt: TGTGCCAGCAGCTTTGGACTAGCGGGAGGGCCCAAAAACATTCAGTACTTC
cdr3_aa: CASSFGLAGGPKNIQYF

v_call: TRBV20-1
clone_size: many
d_call: .
j_call: TRBJ2-5
cdr3_nt: TGCAGTGCCTCTGAGCGGGTCCAAGAGACCCAGTACTTC
cdr3_aa: CSASERVQETQYF

v_call: TRBV6-5
clone_size: few
d_call: .
j_call: TRBJ1-6
cdr3_nt: TGTGCCAGCAGTTACTCGATCCCTACGGGGGCGAATTCACCCCTCCACTTT
cdr3_aa: CASSYSIPTGANSPLHF

v_call: TRBV5-4
clone_size: few
d_call: .
j_call: TRBJ2-3
cdr3_nt: TGTGCCAGCAGCTTGGGCCAGCGGGGCACAGATACGCAGTATTTT
cdr3_aa: CASSLGQRGTDTQYF

v_call: TRBV3-1
clone_size: .
d_call: .
j_call: TRBJ1-1
cdr3_nt: TGTGCCAGCAGCCAAGGGGTGGGCCGGACTGAAGCTTTCTTT
cdr3_aa: CASSQGVGRTEAFF

v_call: TRBV12-3/TRBV12-4
clone_size: many
d_call: .
j_call: TRBJ2-3
cdr3_nt: TGTGCCAGCAGCCCAAGACAGTCTAGCACAGATACGCAGTATTTT
cdr3_aa: CASSPRQSSTDTQYF

v_call: TRBV5-1
clone_size: .
d_call: TRBD1
j_call: TRBJ2-2
cdr3_nt: TGCGCCAGGAGCTACGACAGGGGGGCCACCGGGGAGCTGTTTTTT
cdr3_aa: CARSYDRGATGELFF

v_call: TRBV7-9
clone_size: few
d_call: .
j_call: TRBJ1-5
cdr3_nt: TGTGCCAGCAGCTCCGACTTAGGGGTCGGATATAGCAATCAGCCCCAGCATTTT
cdr3_aa: CASSSDLGVGYSNQPQHF

v_call: TRBV6-2/TRBV6-3
clone_size: many
d_call: .
j_call: TRBJ2-7
cdr3_nt: TGTGCCAGCAGCCGGGCGACGTACGAGCAGTACTTC
cdr3_aa: CASSRATYEQYF

v_call: TRBV3-1
clone_size: .
d_call: TRBD1
j_call: TRBJ1-5
cdr3_nt: TGTGCCAGCAGCCAAACAGGGGATTGTTCGCCCCAGCATTTT
cdr3_aa: CASSQTGDCSPQHF

v_call: TRBV20-1
clone_size: many
d_call: .
j_call: TRBJ2-3
cdr3_nt: TGCAGTGCTGCCCGGGGGCGGGGAACAGATACGCAGTATTTT
cdr3_aa: CSAARGRGTDTQYF

v_call: TRBV6-2/TRBV6-3
clone_size: .
d_call: .
j_call: TRBJ2-7
cdr3_nt: TGTGCCAGCAGTTACCTGAGCTCCTACGAGCAGTACTTC
cdr3_aa: CASSYLSSYEQYF

v_call: TRBV7-9
clone_size: many
d_call: .
j_call: TRBJ1-6
cdr3_nt: TGTGCCAGCAGCTTAGGAGTAGGGGGGCTTTCACCCCTCCACTTT
cdr3_aa: CASSLGVGGLSPLHF

v_call: TRBV2
clone_size: many
d_call: .
j_call: TRBJ2-3
cdr3_nt: TGTGCCAGCAGGGAGAAACAGGGTCCAGATACGCAGTATTTT
cdr3_aa: CASREKQGPDTQYF

v_call: TRBV9
clone_size: .
d_call: TRBD2
j_call: TRBJ2-2
cdr3_nt: TGTGCCAGCAGCGTAGCAGCGGGAGATACCGGGGAGCTGTTTTTT
cdr3_aa: CASSVAAGDTGELFF

v_call: TRBV28
clone_size: many
d_call: .
j_call: TRBJ2-2
cdr3_nt: TGTGCCAGCAGCACTAGGGGGATCGGGGAGCTGTTTTTT
cdr3_aa: CASSTRGIGELFF

v_call: TRBV27
clone_size: few
d_call: TRBD2
j_call: TRBJ2-2
cdr3_nt: TGTGCCAGCAGTTTATTTTGGACTAGGGGCACCGGGGAGCTGTTTTTT
cdr3_aa: CASSLFWTRGTGELFF

v_call: TRBV5-1
clone_size: once
d_call: TRBD2
j_call: TRBJ2-7
cdr3_nt: TGCGCCAGCAGCTTGGTTCCAGCGGGGACCTCCCCCGAGCAGTACTTC
cdr3_aa: CASSLVPAGTSPEQYF

v_call: TRBV5-6
clone_size: many
d_call: .
j_call: TRBJ1-2
cdr3_nt: TGTGCCAGCAGCTTGGAACGGAGCTATGGCTACACCTTC
cdr3_aa: CASSLERSYGYTF

v_call: TRBV3-1
clone_size: few
d_call: TRBD1
j_call: TRBJ1-1
cdr3_nt: TGTGCCAGCAGCCGACAGGGTATTGTCACTGAAGCTTTCTTT
cdr3_aa: CASSRQGIVTEAFF

v_call: TRBV30
clone_size: many
d_call: TRBD1
j_call: TRBJ2-5
cdr3_nt: TGTGCCTGGAGTCAGACAGGGGGACAAGAGACCCAGTACTTC
cdr3_aa: CAWSQTGGQETQYF

v_call: TRBV3-1
clone_size: many
d_call: .
j_call: TRBJ1-2
cdr3_nt: TGTGCCAGCAGCCAAGATGTGGCAGGGCGCGGGGGCTACACCTTC
cdr3_aa: CASSQDVAGRGGYTF

v_call: TRBV28
clone_size: many
d_call: TRBD1
j_call: TRBJ1-6
cdr3_nt: TGTGCCAGCTTCCGACAGGGAAATTCACCCCTCCACTTT
cdr3_aa: CASFRQGNSPLHF

v_call: TRBV15
clone_size: many
d_call: .
j_call: TRBJ2-7
cdr3_nt: TGTGCCACCAGCAGAGCACCGCGGGCCTACGAGCAGTACTTC
cdr3_aa: CATSRAPRAYEQYF

v_call: TRBV24-1
clone_size: many
d_call: TRBD1
j_call: TRBJ1-2
cdr3_nt: TGTGCCACCAGTGATTTGCCAGGGGGTCTTGGCTACACCTTC
cdr3_aa: CATSDLPGGLGYTF